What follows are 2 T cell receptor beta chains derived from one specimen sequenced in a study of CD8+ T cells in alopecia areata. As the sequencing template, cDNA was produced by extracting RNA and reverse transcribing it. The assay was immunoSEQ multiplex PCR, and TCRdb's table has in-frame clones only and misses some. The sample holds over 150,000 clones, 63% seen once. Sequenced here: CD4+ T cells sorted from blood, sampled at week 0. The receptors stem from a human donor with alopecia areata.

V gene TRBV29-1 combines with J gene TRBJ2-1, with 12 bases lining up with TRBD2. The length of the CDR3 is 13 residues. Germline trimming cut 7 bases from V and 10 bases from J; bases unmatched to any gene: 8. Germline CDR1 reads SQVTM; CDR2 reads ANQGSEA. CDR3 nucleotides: TGCAGCGCCACTAGCGGGGGGCCCCGGGAGCAGTTCTTC. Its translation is CSATSGGPREQFF.

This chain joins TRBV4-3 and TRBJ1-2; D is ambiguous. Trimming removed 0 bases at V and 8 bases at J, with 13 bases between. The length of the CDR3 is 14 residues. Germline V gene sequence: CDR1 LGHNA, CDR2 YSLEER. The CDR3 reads CASSQDEGRYGYTF. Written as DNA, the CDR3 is TGCGCCAGCAGCCAAGATGAGGGAAGATACGGCTACACCTTC.